This T cell receptor beta chain was captured in a study of cytomegalovirus exposure and HLA in healthy donors. Between the trimmed V and J ends, which lost 3 bases and 6 bases, there was a span of 16 bases. Germline CDR1 SQVTM, CDR2 ANQGSEA. The CDR3 runs to 14 residues. PCR used 60 Vbeta primers and 13 Jbeta primers. TCRdb's table, derived via immunoSEQ multiplex PCR, lists solely in-frame clones and lacks some. The table shows around 110,000 clones, with less than 80% occurring only once. The rearrangement links TRBV29-1 to TRBJ2-3; weak D call: TRBD1 (5 bases). The TCR originated in a woman aged 40 to 55 in good health and CMV-seropositive. Sequenced input: PBMCs. The CDR3 loop is CSVDLQGFRDTQYF. DNA of the CDR3: TGCAGCGTTGACCTCCAGGGTTTTAGGGATACGCAGTATTTT.